This entry features one T cell receptor beta chain sequence. This sample was taken from a study of PD-L1 blockade in urothelial cancer. Study background: Among blood samples, the median T cell count was some 150,000.

Assay: immunoSEQ multiplex PCR; the TCRdb copy retains only in-frame clones and omits some. The repertoire has about 95,000 clones, roughly 89% of them found once; the top ten carry 1.5% to 2%. The germline CDR1 and CDR2 sequences are LGHNA and YSLEER. This CDR3 has 14 amino acids. V gave up 1 base and J gave up 6 bases, with 9 bases separating them. The sample's time point: pretreatment peripheral blood. Locally advanced or metastatic urothelial carcinoma affected all patients. The sample consisted of PBMCs, taken around atezolizumab (anti-PD-L1) treatment. The sequence was collected from a man between 60 and 75 years old with urothelial cancer. The chain links TRBV4-3 to TRBJ2-2, with D perhaps TRBD2 (6 bases). CDR3 in amino acids: CASSQVTSPGELFF. The CDR3 coding sequence is TGCGCCAGCAGCCAAGTTACTAGCCCCGGGGAGCTGTTTTTT.